The 2 T cell receptor beta chains given below trace back to one sample, sequenced in a study of blood T cells in healthy people across ages. The use of a sample-barcoded 5' primer and a J-beta primer mix characterized a second PCR of roughly 6 to 11 cycles. MiXCR, run by TCRdb on the 5' RACE reads, gives a single entry per CDR3 protein. The sample shows 800,000 or so distinct CDR3 sequences, around 25% of them seen only once. The same data also went into a second study, on T cells of mothers and their children.

The sequenced material came from blood. The receptors shown here come from a boy younger than 18 in good health.

The chain recombines TRBV20-1 with TRBJ2-5, with 7 bases fitting TRBD1. The DNA end is a closer match to TRBJ2-7, so the J assignment may be wrong. This CDR3 spans 12 amino acids. Per the germline V gene, CDR1 is DFQATT and CDR2 is SNEGSKA (reference sequence). The CDR3 nucleotides read TGCAGTGCTCTCCGGGACAGCTACGAGCAGTACTTC. It yields the protein CSALRDSYEQYF.

The chain recombines TRBV12-3 or TRBV12-4 with TRBJ1-2, with D perhaps TRBD1 (6 bases). The CDR3 totals 15 residues. V was cut by 6 bases and J by 2 bases, with 16 bases left in between. The CDR3 DNA sequence: TGTGCCAGCAGGATTGACAACAGGGAGAACTATGGCTACACCTTC. Amino acids: CASRIDNRENYGYTF.